A single TCR beta chain is shown here with its context. Its antigen is unknown. Method: immunoSEQ multiplex PCR; TCRdb's copy keeps in-frame clones and lacks some. The repertoire holds 95,000 to 150,000 clones, about 92% seen once, with 0.8% to 1.1% in the top ten. This sample was included in a study of T cell responses to AZD1222 COVID-19 vaccine. Study-wide points: Seropositive status at baseline applied to only a handful of AZD1222 recipients. The CD4 TCRs associated with vaccination extended across spike and predominated at 160-218 and 743-854.

Specimen: peripheral blood, collected on day 0 of AZD1222 vaccination. This clonotype was obtained from an adult in good health.

CDR3 sequence (DNA): TGCAGCGCGAGGACAGGGGTTAGTTCACCCCTCCACTTT. Its translation: CSARTGVSSPLHF. The chain uses TRBV29-1 and TRBJ1-6; TRBD1 agrees at 9 bases. Trimming removed 7 bases from V and 9 bases from J; junction bases left unmatched: 7. Per the germline V gene, CDR1 is SQVTM and CDR2 is ANQGSEA. This CDR3 is 13 amino acids long.